This TCR beta chain is drawn from a study of T cell changes during pregnancy in multiple sclerosis. A note on this clone: Compared with germline, one end of the junction differs, possibly owing to a read error.

Some clones are missing from TCRdb's copy, which holds only in-frame ones; the method was immunoSEQ multiplex PCR. The sample comprises about 110,000 clones, roughly 90% of which are singletons, and less than 4.5% rests with the top ten. Germline V gene sequence: CDR1 SSHAT, CDR2 FNYEAQ (reference sequence). CDR3 size: 18 residues. The material was peripheral blood, obtained after pregnancy. The rearrangement links TRBV7-7 to TRBJ2-5, with TRBD2 as a possible D gene (6 bases). This TCR derives from a female donor with multiple sclerosis, enrolled in a pregnancy study. The chain's CDR3 is CASSLAHSASAFQETQYF. The DNA for the CDR3 is TGTGCTAGCAGCTTAGCCCACTCGGCTAGCGCCTTCCAAGAGACCCAGTACTTC.